This T cell receptor beta chain was recovered during a study of blood T cell repertoires in COVID-19. Method: immunoSEQ multiplex PCR; TCRdb's copy keeps in-frame clones and lacks some. The sample holds about 90,000 clones, approximately 80% seen once. This receptor was identified in a woman in her 70s with acute or convalescent COVID-19. The sequenced sample was peripheral blood.

CDR3: CASSIFDRIDEQFF. In DNA, the CDR3 is TGTGCCAGCAGCATATTTGACAGGATAGATGAGCAGTTCTTC. The chain employs TRBV9 and TRBJ2-1; weak D call: TRBD1 (6 bases). The CDR3 is 14 residues long. Per germline, CDR1 SGDLS and CDR2 YYNGEE. Between the trimmed V and J ends, which lost 4 bases and 8 bases, there was a span of 16 bases.